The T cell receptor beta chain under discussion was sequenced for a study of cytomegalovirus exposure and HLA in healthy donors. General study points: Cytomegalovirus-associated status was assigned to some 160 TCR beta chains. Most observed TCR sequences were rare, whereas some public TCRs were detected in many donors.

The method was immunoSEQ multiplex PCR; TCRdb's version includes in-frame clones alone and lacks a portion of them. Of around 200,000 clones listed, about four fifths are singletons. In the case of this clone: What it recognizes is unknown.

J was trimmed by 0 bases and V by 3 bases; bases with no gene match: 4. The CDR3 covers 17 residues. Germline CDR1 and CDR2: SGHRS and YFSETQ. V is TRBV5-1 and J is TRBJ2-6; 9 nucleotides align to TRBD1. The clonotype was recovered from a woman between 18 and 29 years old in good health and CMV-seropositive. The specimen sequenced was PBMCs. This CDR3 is CASSSGQGGSGANVLTF. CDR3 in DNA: TGCGCCAGCAGCTCGGGACAGGGCGGCTCTGGGGCCAACGTCCTGACTTTC.